This T cell receptor (beta chain) is from a study of CD8 T cells in Susac syndrome. RNA totalling about 0.45 to 1 ug underwent reverse transcription with random hexamers. TCRdb used MiXCR to reprocess the immunoSEQ multiplex PCR reads, holding one entry per CDR3 protein. The sample holds about 66,000 distinct CDR3 sequences, 94% seen once. From germline, CDR1 is SEHNR and CDR2 FQNEAQ (reference sequence). Trimming cost V 2 bases and J 5 bases, with 19 bases left between them. The CDR3 runs to 17 residues. The receptor was derived from a human donor with multiple sclerosis. This sequence joins TRBV7-9 and TRBJ2-1, with D possibly matching TRBD2 (6 bases). What was sequenced was CD8+ T cells from PBMCs. The CDR3 spells CASSLRSSARYHNEQFF. In DNA, the CDR3 is TGTGCCAGCAGCTTAAGATCTAGCGCGAGGTACCACAATGAGCAGTTCTTC.